The 10 T cell receptor beta chains in this list originate from one sample, sequenced in a study of blood T cells in healthy people across ages. Primed by a sample-barcoded 5' primer and a J-beta primer mix, a second PCR proceeded for roughly 7 to 11 cycles. TCRdb independently ran MiXCR on the 5' RACE reads; one entry per CDR3 protein. Among 1.2 million to 1.5 million distinct CDR3 sequences, around 55% were seen once, and the ten largest hold about 6.3%. Sequencing was carried out using blood. The receptors stem from a young man in good health.

The rearrangement joins TRBV29-1 to TRBJ2-1, with TRBD2 matching 9 bases. The CDR3 has 13 residues. V was clipped by 7 bases and J by 2 bases; unmatched bases: 3. Germline CDR1 and CDR2: SQVTM and ANQGSEA. CDR3 in DNA: TGCAGCGGAAGCGGGAGGACCTACAATGAGCAGTTCTTC. This translates into CSGSGRTYNEQFF.

V usage is TRBV29-1 and J usage is TRBJ1-1, with D perhaps TRBD1 (6 bases). The CDR3 spans 14 residues. Germline V gene lookup returns CDR1 SQVTM and CDR2 ANQGSEA. CDR3 region: CTGGGPGSNTEAFF. The CDR3, as DNA: TGCACGGGCGGGGGGCCGGGATCCAACACTGAAGCTTTCTTT. Variable domain in full (rest from reference TRBV29-1 and TRBJ1-1): SAVISQKPSRDICQRGTSLTIQCQVDSQVTMMFWYRQQPGQSLTLIATANQGSEATYESGFVIDKFPISRPNLTFSTLTVSNMSPEDSSIYLCTGGGPGSNTEAFFGQGTRLTVV.

Concerning this clonotype: Relative to the germline gene, one junction end is altered; a read error may explain this. The rearrangement uses TRBV20-1 and TRBJ2-7; D unresolved. Germline V lookup: CDR1 DFQATT, CDR2 SNEGSKA (reference sequence). The CDR3 covers 11 residues. CDR3 in DNA: TGCAGTGCCTTAACTAACTACGAGCGGTACTTC. It translates to CSALTNYERYF.

The chain uses TRBV14 and TRBJ2-5; D possibly corresponds to TRBD1 (5 bases). TRBJ2-7 matches the DNA end more closely, so the J call is doubtful. Germline V gene sequence: CDR1 SGHDN, CDR2 FVKESK. There are 14 residues in the CDR3. In nucleotides, the CDR3 is TGTGCCAGCAGCCCCCTCGGGCAGGGTAGCGAGCAGTACTTC. It translates to CASSPLGQGSEQYF.

The chain carries TRBV27 and TRBJ2-1, with D possibly matching TRBD2 (6 bases). This CDR3 is built from 15 residues. The V gene lost 5 bases and the J gene lost 6 bases, with 17 bases spanning the gap. Germline V gene lookup returns CDR1 MNHEY and CDR2 SMNVEV (reference sequence). The CDR3 nucleotides read TGTGCCAGCAGTGCCCTCGGGGGAACACTCAATGAGCAGTTCTTC. This encodes CASSALGGTLNEQFF.

This clonotype came up a few times. The rearrangement uses TRBV20-1 and TRBJ2-1; a weak D match, TRBD2 (6 bases). Looked up from germline, CDR1 is DFQATT and CDR2 is SNEGSKA (reference sequence). V was shortened by 0 bases and J by 1 base, with 13 bases between the two germline ends. This CDR3 has 16 residues. CDR3 loop: CSARDTSFGSYNEQFF. In nucleotides, the CDR3 is TGCAGTGCTAGAGATACTAGCTTCGGGTCCTACAATGAGCAGTTCTTC.

This clonotype appeared a few times. The chain couples TRBV30 to TRBJ2-5; 10 bases match TRBD2. The CDR3 has 13 amino acids. V lost 7 bases, J lost 5 bases, and 7 bases stayed unmatched. The germline V gene encodes CDR1 GTSNPN and CDR2 SVGIG (reference sequence). The chain's CDR3 is CAFSSGSLETQYF. The CDR3 DNA reads TGTGCCTTCTCTAGCGGGAGTTTGGAGACCCAGTACTTC.

The J gene is TRBJ2-5, the V gene TRBV7-2; 7 bases match TRBD1. The closer fit of TRBJ2-7 to the DNA end suggests the J call may be wrong. CDR3 length: 14 residues. CDR1 SGHTA and CDR2 FQGNSA come from the germline V gene. CDR3 sequence reads: CASSAGQETYEQYF. The CDR3 DNA is TGTGCCAGCAGCGCCGGACAGGAAACCTACGAGCAGTACTTC.

The chain employs TRBV4-1 and TRBJ1-6, with 8 bases matching TRBD1. CDR1 is MGHRA, CDR2 YSYEKL, per germline. CDR3 length: 18 amino acids. Germline trimming cut 0 bases from V and 9 bases from J; bases unmatched to any gene: 13. CDR3 protein: CASSQESTQGALSSPLHF. The CDR3 DNA sequence: TGCGCCAGCAGCCAAGAAAGTACCCAGGGGGCCTTAAGTTCACCCCTCCACTTT.

This chain uses TRBV6-6 with TRBJ2-7; D gene uncertain. The CDR3 is 12 residues long. Trimming removed 10 bases at V and 5 bases at J, with 15 bases between. Per germline, CDR1 MNHNY and CDR2 SVGAGI (reference sequence). CDR3 residues: CATSIFTNEQYF. Here the CDR3 DNA reads TGTGCCACCTCAATATTTACCAACGAGCAGTACTTC.